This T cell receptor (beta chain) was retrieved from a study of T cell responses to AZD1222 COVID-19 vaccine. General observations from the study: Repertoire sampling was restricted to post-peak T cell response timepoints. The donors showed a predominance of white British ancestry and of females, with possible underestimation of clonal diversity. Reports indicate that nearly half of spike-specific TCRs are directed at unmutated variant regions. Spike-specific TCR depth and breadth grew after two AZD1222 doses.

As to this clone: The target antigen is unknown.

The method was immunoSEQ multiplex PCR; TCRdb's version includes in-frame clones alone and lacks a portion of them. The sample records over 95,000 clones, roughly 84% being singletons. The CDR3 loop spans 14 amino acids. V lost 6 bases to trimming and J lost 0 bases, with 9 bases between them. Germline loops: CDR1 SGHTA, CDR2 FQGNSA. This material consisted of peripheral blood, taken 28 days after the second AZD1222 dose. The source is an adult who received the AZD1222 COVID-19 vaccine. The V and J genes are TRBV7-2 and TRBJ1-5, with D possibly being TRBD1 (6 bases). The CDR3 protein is CASSYRASNQPQHF. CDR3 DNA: TGTGCCAGCAGTTACAGGGCTAGCAATCAGCCCCAGCATTTT.